A single sample gave rise to the 10 T cell receptor beta chains below, sequenced in a study of blood T cell repertoires in COVID-19. The method was immunoSEQ multiplex PCR; TCRdb's version includes in-frame clones alone and lacks a portion of them. This table has roughly 250,000 clones, about 86% appearing once. The sample taken for sequencing was PBMCs or T cells enriched from blood (not recorded which). The receptors stem from a woman between 35 and 50 years old with acute COVID-19.

V is TRBV25-1 and J is TRBJ1-3; D possibly corresponds to TRBD1 (5 bases). Trimming shortened V by 6 bases and J by 2 bases, and 11 bases separated the two germline ends. The CDR3 has 14 amino acids. Germline CDR1 and CDR2: MGHDK and SYGVNS. For the CDR3, the DNA is TGTGCCAGCAGGGCAGGGCAAGCTGGAAACACCATATATTTT. Translation: CASRAGQAGNTIYF.

The chain joins TRBV5-6 to TRBJ2-1, with TRBD1 matching 7 bases. In germline, CDR1 is SGHDT, CDR2 YYEEEE. This CDR3 spans 14 amino acids. V dropped 4 bases and J dropped 8; count of bases not matched to a gene: 9. The CDR3, as DNA: TGTGCCAGCAGCAAAGGGGCAGGGGGACATGAGCAGTTCTTC. Translation gives CASSKGAGGHEQFF.

This chain joins TRBV29-1 and TRBJ2-3, with a possible D match to TRBD2 (6 bases). Between the trimmed V and J ends, which lost 3 bases and 2 bases, there was a span of 9 bases. Germline V gene lookup returns CDR1 SQVTM and CDR2 ANQGSEA. The CDR3 covers 13 residues. CDR3 loop: CSVDSSATDTQYF. CDR3 bases: TGCAGCGTTGATTCTAGCGCCACAGATACGCAGTATTTT.

This chain links TRBV3-1 (or the pseudogene TRBV3-2) with TRBJ2-5; 7 nucleotides line up with TRBD2. This CDR3 contains 15 residues. The germline V gene encodes CDR1 LGHDT and CDR2 YNNKEL (reference sequence). J gave up 4 bases and V 4 bases, and 9 bases lay outside the gene matches. The CDR3 bases are TGTGCCAGCAGCCTCTCCGGGGGGATGGTAGAGACCCAGTACTTC. Amino acid sequence: CASSLSGGMVETQYF.

J is TRBJ2-7 and V is TRBV5-5; 13 bases are a match to TRBD2. V shed 4 bases, J shed 4 bases, and the junction held 5 bases outside the gene matches. CDR3 size: 15 residues. Germline V gene lookup returns CDR1 SGHKS and CDR2 YYEKEE (reference sequence). This CDR3 is CASSTGLAGVYEQYF. The CDR3 nucleotides read TGTGCCAGCAGCACAGGACTAGCGGGAGTGTACGAGCAGTACTTC. Complete variable domain (other parts from reference TRBV5-5 and TRBJ2-7): DAGVTQSPTHLIKTRGQQVTLRCSPISGHKSVSWYQQVLGQGPQFIFQYYEKEERGRGNFPDRFSARQFPNYSSELNVNALLLGDSALYLCASSTGLAGVYEQYFGPGTRLTVT.

The chain combines TRBV5-1 with TRBJ2-2; TRBD2 agrees at 10 bases. Losses at the gene ends were 9 bases for V and 6 bases for J; bases not matched to a gene: 8. This CDR3 spans 14 amino acids. The germline V gene has CDR1 SGHRS and CDR2 YFSETQ. The CDR3 spells CATMIAGGAGELFF. CDR3 in DNA: TGCGCCACCATGATAGCGGGGGGAGCCGGGGAGCTGTTTTTT. Complete variable domain (other parts from reference TRBV5-1 and TRBJ2-2): KAGVTQTPRYLIKTRGQQVTLSCSPISGHRSVSWYQQTPGQGLQFLFEYFSETQRNKGNFPGRFSGRQFSNSRSEMNVSTLELGDSALYLCATMIAGGAGELFFGEGSRLTVL.

This clone has only one observation. At the DNA level, this CDR3 is encoded by other sequences in the same sample as well. The V gene is TRBV7-8, the J gene TRBJ2-3; 9 positions agree with TRBD2. Germline CDR1 and CDR2: SGHVS and FQNEAQ. CDR3 length equals 16 residues. J lost 3 bases, V lost 1 base, and 5 bases had no gene match. The CDR3 nucleotides read TGTGCCAGCAGCTTAGTTAGCGGGAGCGCGACAGATACGCAGTATTTT. This encodes CASSLVSGSATDTQYF. The full variable domain, rest sourced from reference TRBV7-8 and TRBJ2-3, is GAGVSQSPRYKVAKRGQDVALRCDPISGHVSLFWYQQALGQGPEFLTYFQNEAQLDKSGLPSDRFFAERPEGSVSTLKIQRTQQEDSAVYLCASSLVSGSATDTQYFGPGTRLTVL.

The DNA of the CDR3 is TGTGCCAGTAGCCAGACTGGGGCCAAAAACATTCAGTACTTC. Translating it yields CASSQTGAKNIQYF. The chain couples TRBV19 to TRBJ2-4; D gene unclear. V was clipped by 6 bases and J by 1 base, with 10 bases between them. The CDR3 is made up of 14 amino acids. Germline CDR1 and CDR2: LNHDA and SQIVND (reference sequence).

This chain links TRBV5-1 with TRBJ2-7; D is perhaps TRBD2 (5 bases). The CDR3 sequence is 15 residues long. Germline V gene lookup returns CDR1 SGHRS and CDR2 YFSETQ. Trimming took off 4 bases at V and 7 bases at J, with 21 bases between the two ends. CDR3: CASSADPGWGDEQYF. The CDR3 DNA reads TGCGCCAGCAGCGCTGATCCGGGATGGGGTGATGAGCAGTACTTC.

The rearrangement uses TRBV7-6 and TRBJ2-7, with D possibly matching TRBD2 (6 bases). Looked up from germline, CDR1 is SGHVS and CDR2 is FNYEAQ. Trimming removed 5 bases from V and 3 bases from J, with 14 bases in between. The CDR3 runs to 14 residues. The CDR3 nucleotides read TGTGCCAGCAGCCGGGGGACCTCTGGCTACGAGCAGTACTTC. Translated: CASSRGTSGYEQYF.